The 18 T cell receptor beta chains in this list originate from one sample, sequenced in a study of identical twins. TCRdb redid the calling of the 5' RACE reads with MiXCR, one entry per CDR3 protein. The sample consists of about 520,000 distinct CDR3 sequences, approximately 22% of them appearing once. The sample was also linked to a second study, of T cells expressing NK-cell markers.

The sequenced sample was CD4+ T cells sorted from blood. The receptors shown here come from a woman under 30 in good health.

Only a few counts were recorded for this clonotype. The rearrangement joins TRBV20-1 to TRBJ2-1, with 10 bases matching TRBD2. Germline V lookup: CDR1 DFQATT, CDR2 SNEGSKA (reference sequence). Trimming removed 3 bases from V and 9 bases from J; junction bases left unmatched: 5. The length of the CDR3 is 13 residues. CDR3 amino acids: CSARISGRVEQFF. The CDR3, as DNA: TGCAGTGCTAGGATAAGCGGGAGGGTTGAGCAGTTCTTC.

This clonotype was recorded many times. The chain uses TRBV9 and TRBJ2-5; 8 bases align to TRBD1. Per the germline V gene, CDR1 is SGDLS and CDR2 is YYNGEE. The CDR3 runs to 13 residues. J gave up 3 bases and V 2 bases, and 0 bases lay outside the gene matches. The CDR3 DNA reads as TGTGCCAGCAGCGTGGACAGGGAAGAGACCCAGTACTTC. Translation: CASSVDREETQYF.

V and J are TRBV20-1 and TRBJ2-7; D gene uncertain. Per germline, CDR1 DFQATT and CDR2 SNEGSKA (reference sequence). Trimming took 1 base from V and 5 from J, leaving 6 bases between them. The length of the CDR3 is 11 residues. This CDR3 is CSARGPDEQYF. The CDR3 DNA reads TGCAGTGCTAGAGGGCCGGACGAGCAGTACTTC.

This clonotype was detected many times. V usage is TRBV5-1 and J usage is TRBJ1-1, with D uncertain. CDR1 is SGHRS and CDR2 is YFSETQ in the germline V gene. Deletions cut 2 bases from V and 3 bases from J, with 8 bases between. The length of the CDR3 is 13 residues. The CDR3 DNA reads as TGCGCCAGCAGCTTTTCTACAGACACTGAAGCTTTCTTT. Translation: CASSFSTDTEAFF.

This clonotype occurred a few times. The V call is TRBV9, the J call TRBJ1-1, with unresolved D. Germline lookup yields CDR1 SGDLS and CDR2 YYNGEE. Trimming removed 3 bases from V and 7 bases from J, with 19 bases in between. This CDR3 region has 15 residues. The CDR3 nucleotides read TGTGCCAGCAGCGCCAACTCAGCGGTAAGTGGTGAAGCTTTCTTT. Its protein is CASSANSAVSGEAFF.

This chain connects TRBV7-3 to TRBJ1-1; no reliable D call. Germline CDR1 SGHTA, CDR2 FQGTGA. The V end was cut by 2 bases, the J end by 4 bases, with 8 bases between. The CDR3 spans 13 residues. CDR3: CASSLGSVTEAFF. Here the CDR3 DNA reads TGTGCCAGCAGCTTAGGGTCGGTCACTGAAGCTTTCTTT.

This chain connects TRBV29-1 to TRBJ2-7, with TRBD2 identical over 7 bases. In germline, CDR1 is SQVTM, CDR2 ANQGSEA. The CDR3 spans 13 residues. V lost 4 bases and J lost 2; bases outside the gene matches: 5. The CDR3 protein is CSVGEGYPYEQYF. The CDR3 DNA reads TGCAGCGTTGGGGAGGGATATCCCTACGAGCAGTACTTC.

This clonotype was detected a few times. The gene calls are TRBV6-1 and TRBJ1-2, with TRBD1 as a possible D gene (5 bases). Germline V lookup: CDR1 MNHNS, CDR2 SASEGT. Trimming removed 5 bases at V and 3 bases at J, with 13 bases between. The CDR3 runs 14 residues. CDR3 coding DNA: TGTGCCAGCAGTCTCGGCGGGGGAGACTATGGCTACACCTTC. It specifies CASSLGGGDYGYTF.

The sample holds many counts of this clonotype. V gene TRBV7-2 combines with J gene TRBJ2-7; no clear D. Germline lookup yields CDR1 SGHTA and CDR2 FQGNSA. Trimming removed 5 bases from V and 1 base from J, with 12 bases in between. CDR3 length: 14 amino acids. The CDR3, as DNA: TGTGCCAGCAGCCCTAGTGGGCGATCCTACGAGCAGTACTTC. Translated, it gives CASSPSGRSYEQYF.

The table lists this clonotype with a few counts. The rearrangement links TRBV20-1 to TRBJ1-3, with 8 bases lining up with TRBD1. This CDR3 comprises 14 residues. Looked up from germline, CDR1 is DFQATT and CDR2 is SNEGSKA (reference sequence). V trimming: 4 bases; J trimming: 4 bases; junction bases outside the gene matches: 6. The CDR3 DNA follows: TGCAGTGCTACCCTGGGACAGGAGGGAAACACCATATATTTT. It specifies CSATLGQEGNTIYF.

Only a few counts were recorded for this clonotype. The rearrangement uses TRBV29-1 and TRBJ2-2; the match to TRBD2 covers 7 bases. CDR3 length: 15 amino acids. The J segment lost 7 bases and the V segment lost 2 bases, leaving 10 bases of the junction unmatched. Germline CDR1 and CDR2: SQVTM and ANQGSEA. The CDR3 protein is CSVETGGGPGGELFF. CDR3 nucleotide sequence: TGCAGCGTTGAAACGGGGGGAGGGCCTGGCGGGGAGCTGTTTTTT.

The rearrangement links TRBV20-1 to TRBJ2-4; D ambiguous. V was cut by 5 bases and J by 9 bases, with 11 bases left in between. Per the germline V gene, CDR1 is DFQATT and CDR2 is SNEGSKA (reference sequence). CDR3 length equals 11 residues. CDR3 sequence (DNA): TGCAGTGCTTACTTAAACAGCATTCAGTACTTC. Translated, it gives CSAYLNSIQYF.

This clonotype was recorded a few times. The V call is TRBV29-1, the J call TRBJ2-3, with 8 positions matching TRBD2. Trimming took 5 bases from V and 6 from J; bases not matched to a gene: 19. This CDR3 region has 17 residues. Looked up from germline, CDR1 is SQVTM and CDR2 is ANQGSEA. In nucleotides, the CDR3 is TGCAGCGTTACAGGGTTGCGGGGGGCGGTTTTCAGGGATACGCAGTATTTT. Its protein is CSVTGLRGAVFRDTQYF.

This chain links TRBV28 with TRBJ2-5, with 9 nucleotides matching TRBD1. CDR3 length equals 15 residues. Germline CDR1 and CDR2: MDHEN and SYDVKM. The V segment lost 4 bases and the J segment 5 bases; nucleotides outside the gene matches: 8. The CDR3, as DNA: TGTGCCAGCAGTTCCCCCACAGGGGGCAGGGAGACCCAGTACTTC. As protein: CASSSPTGGRETQYF.

The J gene is TRBJ2-7, the V gene TRBV5-1, with D perhaps matching TRBD1 (6 bases). Germline V gene lookup returns CDR1 SGHRS and CDR2 YFSETQ. This CDR3 has 15 residues. The ends were cut back, 1 base at V and 2 bases at J, with 13 bases in the middle. DNA of the CDR3: TGCGCCAGCAGCTTGTCGTTCGGACAGCCCTACGAGCAGTACTTC. It codes for CASSLSFGQPYEQYF. Supplemented by reference TRBV5-1 and TRBJ2-7, the full variable domain reads KAGVTQTPRYLIKTRGQQVTLSCSPISGHRSVSWYQQTPGQGLQFLFEYFSETQRNKGNFPGRFSGRQFSNSRSEMNVSTLELGDSALYLCASSLSFGQPYEQYFGPGTRLTVT.

The J gene is TRBJ1-4, the V gene TRBV5-1; 12 bases are a match to TRBD1. CDR1 SGHRS and CDR2 YFSETQ come from the germline V gene. This CDR3 has 16 residues. The V gene end was trimmed by 4 bases and the J gene end by 7 bases; junction bases not matched to a gene: 8. CDR3 sequence reads: CASSPGDRGRGEKLFF. The CDR3 DNA reads as TGCGCCAGCAGCCCGGGGGACAGGGGGCGCGGTGAAAAACTGTTTTTT.

The rearrangement joins TRBV20-1 to TRBJ2-7; D unclear. This CDR3 is built from 13 residues. Between the trimmed V and J ends, which lost 1 base and 4 bases, there was a span of 11 bases. CDR1 is DFQATT, CDR2 SNEGSKA, per germline (reference sequence). The CDR3 nucleotides read TGCAGTGCTAGAGCGGTTTCGGCGTACGAGCAGTACTTC. Protein product: CSARAVSAYEQYF.

This clonotype has only a few counts. This chain uses TRBV5-6 with TRBJ2-7; TRBD1 agrees at 7 bases. The CDR3 sequence is 13 residues long. Germline loops: CDR1 SGHDT, CDR2 YYEEEE. J gave up 0 bases and V 5 bases, and 2 bases lay outside the gene matches. The CDR3 DNA reads TGTGCCAGCAGGACAGGGTCCTCCTACGAGCAGTACTTC. Its translation is CASRTGSSYEQYF.